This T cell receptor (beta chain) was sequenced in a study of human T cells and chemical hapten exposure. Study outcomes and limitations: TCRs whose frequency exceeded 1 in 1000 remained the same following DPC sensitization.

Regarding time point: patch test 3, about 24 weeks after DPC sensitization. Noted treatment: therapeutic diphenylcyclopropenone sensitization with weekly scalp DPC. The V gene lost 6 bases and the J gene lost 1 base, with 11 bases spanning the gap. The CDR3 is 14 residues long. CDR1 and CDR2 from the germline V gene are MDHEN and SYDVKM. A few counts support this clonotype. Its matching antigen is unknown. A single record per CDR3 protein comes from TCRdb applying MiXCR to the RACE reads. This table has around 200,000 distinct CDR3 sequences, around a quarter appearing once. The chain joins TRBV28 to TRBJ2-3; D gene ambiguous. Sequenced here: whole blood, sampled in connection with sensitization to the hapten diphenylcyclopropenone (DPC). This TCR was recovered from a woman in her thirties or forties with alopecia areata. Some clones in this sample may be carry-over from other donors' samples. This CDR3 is CASSPRVGTDTQYF. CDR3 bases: TGTGCCAGCAGCCCCCGGGTAGGCACAGATACGCAGTATTTT.